This T cell receptor beta chain was sequenced during a study of blood T cell repertoires in COVID-19. TCRdb's copy holds only in-frame clones and misses some; the assay was immunoSEQ multiplex PCR. Here the sample spans 100,000 to 150,000 clones, 86% being singletons. This TCR came from a woman between 45 and 65 years old who had recovered from COVID-19. Sequenced material: PBMCs or T cells enriched from blood (not recorded which).

The CDR3 DNA sequence: TGTGCCAGCAGTGAAGCGGAAGGACTTAGCTCCTACGAGCAGTACTTC. This translates into CASSEAEGLSSYEQYF. J is TRBJ2-7 and V is TRBV2; possible D gene TRBD2, 5 bases. The CDR3 runs to 16 residues. The V end was cut by 0 bases, the J end by 0 bases, with 12 bases between. Germline V gives CDR1 SNHLY, CDR2 FYNNEI.